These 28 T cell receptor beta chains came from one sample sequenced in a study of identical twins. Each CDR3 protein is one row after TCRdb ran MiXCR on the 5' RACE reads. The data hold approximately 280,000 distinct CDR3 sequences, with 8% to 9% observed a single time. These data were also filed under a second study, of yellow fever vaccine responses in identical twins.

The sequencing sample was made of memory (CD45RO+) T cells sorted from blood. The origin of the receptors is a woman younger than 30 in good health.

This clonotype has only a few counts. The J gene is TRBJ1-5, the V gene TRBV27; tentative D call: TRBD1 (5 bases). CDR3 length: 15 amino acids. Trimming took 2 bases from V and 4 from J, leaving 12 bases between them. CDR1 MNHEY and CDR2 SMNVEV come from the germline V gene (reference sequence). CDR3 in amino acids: CASSLNRAGNQPQHF. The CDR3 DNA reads TGTGCCAGCAGTTTAAATCGGGCAGGGAATCAGCCCCAGCATTTT.

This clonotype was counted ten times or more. The CDR3 nucleotides are TGTGCCACCGGGACAGGGGGGAACACTGAAGCTTTCTTT. It yields the protein CATGTGGNTEAFF. J is TRBJ1-1 and V is TRBV10-3, with 11 bases fitting TRBD1. The CDR3 sequence is 13 residues long. Germline values: CDR1 ENHRY, CDR2 SYGVKD. V lost 10 bases, J lost 1 base, and 2 bases stayed unmatched.

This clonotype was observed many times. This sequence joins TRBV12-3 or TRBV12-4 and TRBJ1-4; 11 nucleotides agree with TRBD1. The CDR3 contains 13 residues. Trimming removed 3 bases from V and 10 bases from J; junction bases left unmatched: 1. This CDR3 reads CASSFGTGGKLFF. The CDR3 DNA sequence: TGTGCCAGCAGTTTTGGGACAGGGGGAAAACTGTTTTTT.

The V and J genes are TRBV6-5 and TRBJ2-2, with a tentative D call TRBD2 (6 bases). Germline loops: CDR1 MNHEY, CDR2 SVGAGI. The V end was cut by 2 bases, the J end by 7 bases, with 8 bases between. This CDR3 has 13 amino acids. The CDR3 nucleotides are TGTGCCAGCAGTTACAGGAGGGACGGGGAGCTGTTTTTT. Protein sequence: CASSYRRDGELFF.

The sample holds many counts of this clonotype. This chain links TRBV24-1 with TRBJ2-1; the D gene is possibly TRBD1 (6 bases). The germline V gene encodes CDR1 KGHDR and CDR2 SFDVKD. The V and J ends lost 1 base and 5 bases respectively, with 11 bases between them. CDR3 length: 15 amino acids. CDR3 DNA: TGTGCCACCAGTGATTTAAGGGGGAATAACAATGAGCAGTTCTTC. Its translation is CATSDLRGNNNEQFF.

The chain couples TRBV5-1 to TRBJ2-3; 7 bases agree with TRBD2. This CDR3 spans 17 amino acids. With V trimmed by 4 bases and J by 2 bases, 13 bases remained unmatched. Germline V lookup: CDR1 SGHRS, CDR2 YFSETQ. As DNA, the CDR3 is TGCGCCAGCAGCCCGCTGGCAGGGAGCGGGGCCACAGATACGCAGTATTTT. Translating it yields CASSPLAGSGATDTQYF.

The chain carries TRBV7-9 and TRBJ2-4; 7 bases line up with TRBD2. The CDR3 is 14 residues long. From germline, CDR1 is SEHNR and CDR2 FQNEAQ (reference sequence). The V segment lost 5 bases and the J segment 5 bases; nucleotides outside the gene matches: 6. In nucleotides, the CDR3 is TGTGCCAGCAGCAGGGAGGGGTCCCAAAACATTCAGTACTTC. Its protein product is CASSREGSQNIQYF.

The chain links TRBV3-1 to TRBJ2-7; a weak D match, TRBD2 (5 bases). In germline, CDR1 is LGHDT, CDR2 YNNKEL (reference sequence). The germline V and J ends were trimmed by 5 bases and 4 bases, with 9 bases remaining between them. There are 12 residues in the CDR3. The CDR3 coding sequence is TGTGCCAGCAGCGCGGACTGGTACGAGCAGTACTTC. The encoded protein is CASSADWYEQYF.

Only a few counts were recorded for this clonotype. The CDR3: CASGERNTGELFF. For the CDR3, the DNA is TGTGCCAGCGGGGAGAGGAACACCGGGGAGCTGTTTTTT. The chain uses TRBV2 and TRBJ2-2, with D perhaps TRBD2 (5 bases). CDR3 length equals 13 residues. In germline, CDR1 is SNHLY, CDR2 FYNNEI. The V end was cut by 8 bases, the J end by 1 base, with 8 bases between.

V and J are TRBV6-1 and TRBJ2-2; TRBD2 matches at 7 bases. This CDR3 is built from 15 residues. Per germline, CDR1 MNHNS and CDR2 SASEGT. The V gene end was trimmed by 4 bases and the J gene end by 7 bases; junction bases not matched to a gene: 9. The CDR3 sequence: CASSVTAGAVGELFF. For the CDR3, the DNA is TGTGCCAGCAGTGTTACGGCGGGAGCGGTCGGGGAGCTGTTTTTT.

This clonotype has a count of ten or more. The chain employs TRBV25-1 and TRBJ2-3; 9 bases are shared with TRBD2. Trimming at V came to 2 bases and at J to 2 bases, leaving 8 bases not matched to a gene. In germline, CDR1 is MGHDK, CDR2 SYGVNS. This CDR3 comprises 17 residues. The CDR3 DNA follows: TGTGCCAGCAGTGAAAAAGGAGCGGGGGGCCACACAGATACGCAGTATTTT. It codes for CASSEKGAGGHTDTQYF. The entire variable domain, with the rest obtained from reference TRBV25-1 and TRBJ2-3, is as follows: EADIYQTPRYLVIGTGKKITLECSQTMGHDKMYWYQQDPGMELHLIHYSYGVNSTEKGDLSSESTVSRIRTEHFPLTLESARPSHTSQYLCASSEKGAGGHTDTQYFGPGTRLTVL.

CDR3 amino acids: CASSGDATNEKLFF. Here the CDR3 DNA reads TGTGCCAGCAGCGGAGATGCAACTAATGAAAAACTGTTTTTT. The chain couples TRBV9 to TRBJ1-4, with D uncertain. This CDR3 comprises 14 residues. Trimming shortened V by 3 bases and J by 0 bases, and 6 bases separated the two germline ends. Germline V gives CDR1 SGDLS, CDR2 YYNGEE. The whole variable domain, remainder taken from reference TRBV9 and TRBJ1-4, is DSGVTQTPKHLITATGQRVTLRCSPRSGDLSVYWYQQSLDQGLQFLIQYYNGEERAKGNILERFSAQQFPDLHSELNLSSLELGDSALYFCASSGDATNEKLFFGSGTQLSVL.

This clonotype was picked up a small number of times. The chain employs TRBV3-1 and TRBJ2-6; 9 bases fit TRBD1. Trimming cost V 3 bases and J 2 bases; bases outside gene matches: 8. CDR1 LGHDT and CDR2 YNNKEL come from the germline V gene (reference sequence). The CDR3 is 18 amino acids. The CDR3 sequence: CASSHPQGAKTGANVLTF. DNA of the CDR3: TGTGCCAGCAGCCACCCACAGGGGGCAAAGACTGGGGCCAACGTCCTGACTTTC.

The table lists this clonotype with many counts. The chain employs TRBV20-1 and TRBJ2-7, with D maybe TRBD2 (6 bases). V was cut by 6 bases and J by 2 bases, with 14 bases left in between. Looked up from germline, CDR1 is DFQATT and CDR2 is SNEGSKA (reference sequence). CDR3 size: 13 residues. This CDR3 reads CSAEGLGTYEQYF. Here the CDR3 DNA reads TGCAGTGCGGAGGGCCTGGGCACCTACGAGCAGTACTTC.

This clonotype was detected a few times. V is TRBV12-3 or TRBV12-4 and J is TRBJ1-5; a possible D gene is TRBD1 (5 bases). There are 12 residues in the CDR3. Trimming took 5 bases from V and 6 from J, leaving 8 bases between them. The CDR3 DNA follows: TGTGCCAGCAGTCCGACAGTTCAGCCCCAGCATTTT. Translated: CASSPTVQPQHF.

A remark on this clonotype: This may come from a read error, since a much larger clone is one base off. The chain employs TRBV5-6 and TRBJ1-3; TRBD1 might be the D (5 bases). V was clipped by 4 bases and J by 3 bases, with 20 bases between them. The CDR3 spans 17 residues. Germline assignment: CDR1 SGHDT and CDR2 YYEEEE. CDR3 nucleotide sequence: TGTGCCAGCAGCCCCGAAATGGGACTGAACCTTGGAAACACCATATATTTT. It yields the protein CASSPEMGLNLGNTIYF.

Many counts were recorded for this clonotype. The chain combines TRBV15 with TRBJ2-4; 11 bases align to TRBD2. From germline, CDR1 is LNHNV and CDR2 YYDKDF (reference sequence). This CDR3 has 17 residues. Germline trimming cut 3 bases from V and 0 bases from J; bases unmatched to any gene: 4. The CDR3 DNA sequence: TGTGCCACCAGCAGCGGGACTAGCGGCTTAGCCAAAAACATTCAGTACTTC. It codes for CATSSGTSGLAKNIQYF.

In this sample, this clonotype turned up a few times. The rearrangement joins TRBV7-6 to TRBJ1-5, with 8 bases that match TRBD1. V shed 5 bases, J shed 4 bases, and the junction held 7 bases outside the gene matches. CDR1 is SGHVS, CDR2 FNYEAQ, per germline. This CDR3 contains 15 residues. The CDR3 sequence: CASSPRTGWNQPQHF. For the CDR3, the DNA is TGTGCCAGCAGCCCCCGGACAGGGTGGAATCAGCCCCAGCATTTT.

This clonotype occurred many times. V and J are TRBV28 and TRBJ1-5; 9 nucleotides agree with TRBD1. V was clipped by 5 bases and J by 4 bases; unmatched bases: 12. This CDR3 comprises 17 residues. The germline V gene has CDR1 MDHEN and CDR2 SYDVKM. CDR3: CASSPGGGQGLNQPQHF. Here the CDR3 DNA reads TGTGCCAGCAGTCCCGGGGGGGGACAGGGACTAAATCAGCCCCAGCATTTT.

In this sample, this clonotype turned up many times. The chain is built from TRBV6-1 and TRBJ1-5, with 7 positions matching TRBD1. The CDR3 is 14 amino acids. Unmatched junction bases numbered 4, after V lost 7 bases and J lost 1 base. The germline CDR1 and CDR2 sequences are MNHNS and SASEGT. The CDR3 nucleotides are TGTGCCAGCATCACAGGGGACAGCAATCAGCCCCAGCATTTT. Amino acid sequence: CASITGDSNQPQHF.

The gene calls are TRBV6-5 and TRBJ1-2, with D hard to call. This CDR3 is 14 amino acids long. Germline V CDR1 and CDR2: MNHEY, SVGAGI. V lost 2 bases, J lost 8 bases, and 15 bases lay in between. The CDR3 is CASSYAGRLGGYTF. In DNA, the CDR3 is TGTGCCAGCAGTTACGCCGGCAGGCTGGGCGGCTACACCTTC.

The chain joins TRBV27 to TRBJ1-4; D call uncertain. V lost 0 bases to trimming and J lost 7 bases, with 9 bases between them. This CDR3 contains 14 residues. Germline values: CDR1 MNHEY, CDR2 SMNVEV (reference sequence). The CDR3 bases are TGTGCCAGCAGTTTATCAGGGAAGGGTGAAAAACTGTTTTTT. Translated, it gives CASSLSGKGEKLFF. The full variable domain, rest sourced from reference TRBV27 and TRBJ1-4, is EAQVTQNPRYLITVTGKKLTVTCSQNMNHEYMSWYRQDPGLGLRQIYYSMNVEVTDKGDVPEGYKVSRKEKRNFPLILESPSPNQTSLYFCASSLSGKGEKLFFGSGTQLSVL.

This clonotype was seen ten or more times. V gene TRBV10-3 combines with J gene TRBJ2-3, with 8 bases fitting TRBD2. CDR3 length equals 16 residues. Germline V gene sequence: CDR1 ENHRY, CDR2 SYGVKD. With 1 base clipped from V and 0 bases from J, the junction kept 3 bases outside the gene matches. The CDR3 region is CAISEWASGSTDTQYF. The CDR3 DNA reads TGTGCCATCAGTGAGTGGGCTAGCGGGAGCACAGATACGCAGTATTTT.

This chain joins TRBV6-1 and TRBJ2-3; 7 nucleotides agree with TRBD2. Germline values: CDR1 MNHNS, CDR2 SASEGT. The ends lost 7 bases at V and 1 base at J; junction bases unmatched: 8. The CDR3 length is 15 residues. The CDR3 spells CASTVLAGGTDTQYF. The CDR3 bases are TGTGCCAGCACAGTTTTGGCGGGAGGCACAGATACGCAGTATTTT.

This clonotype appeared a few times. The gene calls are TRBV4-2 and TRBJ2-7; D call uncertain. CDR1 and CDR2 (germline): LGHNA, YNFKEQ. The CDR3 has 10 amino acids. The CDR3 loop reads CASSRGFGSV. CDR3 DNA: TGTGCCAGCAGCCGAGGCTTTGGCAGCGTC.

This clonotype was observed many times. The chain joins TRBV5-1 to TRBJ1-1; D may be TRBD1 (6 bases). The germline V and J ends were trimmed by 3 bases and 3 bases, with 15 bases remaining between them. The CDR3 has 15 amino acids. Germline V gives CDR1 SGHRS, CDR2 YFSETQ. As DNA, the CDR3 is TGCGCCAGCAGCTATTACAGGGAGCCTCACACTGAAGCTTTCTTT. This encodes CASSYYREPHTEAFF.

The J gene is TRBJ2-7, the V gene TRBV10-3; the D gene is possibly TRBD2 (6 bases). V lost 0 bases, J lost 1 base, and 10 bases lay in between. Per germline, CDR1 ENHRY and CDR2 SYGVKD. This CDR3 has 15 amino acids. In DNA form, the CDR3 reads TGTGCCATCAGTGAGTCCCTAGCGACGTCCTACGAGCAGTACTTC. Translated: CAISESLATSYEQYF.

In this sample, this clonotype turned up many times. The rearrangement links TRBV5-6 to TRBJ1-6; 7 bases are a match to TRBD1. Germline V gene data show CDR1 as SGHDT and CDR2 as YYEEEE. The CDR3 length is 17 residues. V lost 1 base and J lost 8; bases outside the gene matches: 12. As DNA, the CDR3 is TGTGCCAGCAGCTTGAGGCAGGGGGATTATGATTATTCACCCCTCCACTTT. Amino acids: CASSLRQGDYDYSPLHF.